This TCR beta chain comes out of a study of monozygotic twins with inflammatory bowel disease. General observations from the study: People with IBD had fewer clonotypes in common with others than healthy twins did, especially with disease activity.

Following a re-call of the 5' RACE reads, TCRdb has one entry per CDR3 protein and lacks DNA. The table lists around 150,000 distinct CDR3 sequences. Worth noting for this clonotype: The antigen is unknown.

Sequencing was done on a sample of blood. This receptor was obtained from a human donor with ulcerative colitis or Crohn's disease, or a healthy co-twin of an affected twin (not recorded which).

The CDR3 is CASSLEPGNTEAFF. The genes are TRBV5-1 and TRBJ1-1; TCRdb's D call of TRBD1 is untestable without DNA. The CDR3 has 14 amino acids. Per the germline V gene, CDR1 is SGHRS and CDR2 is YFSETQ.